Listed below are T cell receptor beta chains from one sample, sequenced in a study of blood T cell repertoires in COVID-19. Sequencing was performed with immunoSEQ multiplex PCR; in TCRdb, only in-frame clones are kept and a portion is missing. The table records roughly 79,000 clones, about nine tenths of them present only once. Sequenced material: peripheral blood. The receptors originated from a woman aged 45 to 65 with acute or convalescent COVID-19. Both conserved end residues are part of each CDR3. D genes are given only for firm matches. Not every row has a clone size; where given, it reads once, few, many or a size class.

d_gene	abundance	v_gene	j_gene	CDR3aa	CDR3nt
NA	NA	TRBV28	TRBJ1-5	CASSLTEPGKNQPQHF	TGTGCCAGCAGTTTGACCGAGCCGGGGAAGAATCAGCCCCAGCATTTT
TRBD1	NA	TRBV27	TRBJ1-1	CASSQQGFVNTEAFF	TGTGCCAGCAGTCAACAGGGGTTCGTGAACACTGAAGCTTTCTTT
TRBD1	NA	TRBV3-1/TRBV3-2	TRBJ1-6	CASSTGDSYSPLHF	TGTGCCAGCAGTACAGGGGATAGCTATTCACCCCTCCACTTT
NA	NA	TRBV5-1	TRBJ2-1	CASSLEGQTYNEQFF	TGCGCCAGCAGCTTGGAAGGACAGACCTACAATGAGCAGTTCTTC
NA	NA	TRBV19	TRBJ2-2	CASSPSLSTGELFF	TGTGCCAGTAGTCCCTCACTTAGCACCGGGGAGCTGTTTTTT
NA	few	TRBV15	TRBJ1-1	CATSREKGVNTEAFF	TGTGCCACCAGCAGAGAAAAGGGGGTCAACACTGAAGCTTTCTTT
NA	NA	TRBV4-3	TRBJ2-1	CASSQDLRGSSYNEQFF	TGCGCCAGCAGCCAAGATCTCCGGGGTAGCTCCTACAATGAGCAGTTCTTC
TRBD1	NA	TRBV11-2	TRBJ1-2	CASSSLRTGGSYGYTF	TGTGCCAGCAGCTCCCTTAGGACAGGGGGTAGCTATGGCTACACCTTC
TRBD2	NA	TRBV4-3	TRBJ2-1	CASSQDLFPGGPDNEQFF	TGCGCCAGCAGCCAAGATCTTTTTCCGGGAGGGCCGGACAATGAGCAGTTCTTC
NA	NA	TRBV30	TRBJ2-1	CAWMREPDEQFF	TGTGCCTGGATGCGGGAACCGGATGAGCAGTTCTTC
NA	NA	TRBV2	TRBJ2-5	CASRRYQETQYF	TGTGCCAGCCGCAGGTATCAAGAGACCCAGTACTTC
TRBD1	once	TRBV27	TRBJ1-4	CASRPGGTGEKLFF	TGTGCCAGCAGACCTGGGGGGACAGGAGAAAAACTGTTTTTT
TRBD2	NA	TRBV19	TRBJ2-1	CASSIGSGRYNEQFF	TGTGCCAGTAGTATAGGTAGCGGGAGATACAATGAGCAGTTCTTC
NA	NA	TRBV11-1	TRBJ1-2	CASSLDAFSGYTF	TGTGCCAGCAGCTTAGACGCGTTTTCCGGCTACACCTTC
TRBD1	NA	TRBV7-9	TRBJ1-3	CASGVQGAGNTIYF	TGTGCCAGCGGGGTCCAGGGGGCTGGAAACACCATATATTTT
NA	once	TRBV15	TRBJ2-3	CATSLGRGGEAGDTQYF	TGTGCCACCAGCTTGGGGAGGGGGGGTGAGGCTGGAGATACGCAGTATTTT
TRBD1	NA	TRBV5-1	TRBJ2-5	CASSLATGGETQYF	TGCGCCAGCAGCTTGGCGACAGGGGGGGAGACCCAGTACTTC
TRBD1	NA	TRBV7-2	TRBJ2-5	CASSFGTAETQYF	TGTGCCAGCAGCTTCGGGACAGCTGAGACCCAGTACTTC
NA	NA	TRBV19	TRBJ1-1	CASTSLGGVGDAEAFF	TGTGCCAGTACCAGTCTGGGGGGAGTCGGTGACGCTGAAGCTTTCTTT
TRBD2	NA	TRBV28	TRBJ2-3	CASGTSIPDTQYF	TGTGCCAGCGGGACTAGCATCCCAGATACGCAGTATTTT
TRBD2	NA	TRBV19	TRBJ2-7	CASSPTGLAGTRSYEQYF	TGTGCCAGTAGTCCTACGGGACTAGCGGGGACTCGCTCCTACGAGCAGTACTTC